Listed below are T cell receptor beta chains from one sample, sequenced in a study of cytomegalovirus exposure and HLA in healthy donors. Sequencing was performed with immunoSEQ multiplex PCR; in TCRdb, only in-frame clones are kept and a portion is missing. This table has around 110,000 clones, over 60% appearing once. The source material was PBMCs. The receptors stem from a woman aged 25 to 39 in good health and CMV-seronegative. The CDR3 runs from the conserved cysteine through the conserved F or W. A D gene is named only where the DNA matches it firmly. Where a row states a size, it is once, few, many or the class of an expanded clone; other rows omit it.

size | length | J | V | D | DNA | CDR3
few | 14 | TRBJ1-2 | TRBV5-8 | . | TGTGCCAGCAGCAGAAAGACAGAAGACTATGGCTACACCTTC | CASSRKTEDYGYTF
few | 12 | TRBJ2-1 | TRBV5-6 | . | TGTGCCAGCAGCTTTGCCCTGGGCGAGCAGTTCTTC | CASSFALGEQFF
medium-sized | 14 | TRBJ2-1 | TRBV6-4 | TRBD1 | TGTGCCAGCAGTGACTCGGGACAGGGCAATGAGCAGTTCTTC | CASSDSGQGNEQFF
. | 17 | TRBJ2-7 | TRBV27 | TRBD2 | TGTGCCAGCAGTTTCTTCTTTCTAGCGGGAGGTTTAAACGAGCAGTACTTC | CASSFFFLAGGLNEQYF
. | 16 | TRBJ2-7 | TRBV5-1 | . | TGCGCCAGCAGCTTGGCCCCTTCCCCTCCGCTCTACGAGCAGTACTTC | CASSLAPSPPLYEQYF
. | 16 | TRBJ2-6 | TRBV19 | . | TGTGCCAGTAGTATACTCCGGAGCTCTGGGGCCAACGTCCTGACTTTC | CASSILRSSGANVLTF
few | 13 | TRBJ1-2 | TRBV7-3 | . | TGTGCCAGCAGCTTAAGCGATAACTATGGCTACACCTTC | CASSLSDNYGYTF
. | 15 | TRBJ1-2 | TRBV6-5 | . | TGTGCCAGCAGTTACTCGACGGGGGTCGACTATGGCTACACCTTC | CASSYSTGVDYGYTF
. | 13 | TRBJ1-1 | TRBV6-5 | . | TGTGCCAGCAGTTCACAGGTGAACACTGAAGCTTTCTTT | CASSSQVNTEAFF
many | 14 | TRBJ1-4 | TRBV11-2 | TRBD1 | TGTGCCAGCCGCCCGACAGGGAACAATGAAAAACTGTTTTTT | CASRPTGNNEKLFF
. | 15 | TRBJ1-6 | TRBV27 | TRBD1 | TGTGCCGCAAAGGGACAGGGGCTCGGGAATTCACCCCTCCACTTT | CAAKGQGLGNSPLHF
few | 15 | TRBJ2-2 | TRBV9 | TRBD1 | TGTGCCAGCAGCGGGTGGGACAGTAAAACCGGGGAGCTGTTTTTT | CASSGWDSKTGELFF
. | 14 | TRBJ2-5 | TRBV7-9 | TRBD1 | TGTGCCAGCAGCCACGGGACAGGACGGGAGACCCAGTACTTC | CASSHGTGRETQYF
once | 15 | TRBJ2-7 | TRBV11-2 | TRBD1 | TGTGCCAGCAGCTTCACCAGAACAGGGGCCCGTGAGCAGTACTTC | CASSFTRTGAREQYF
few | 15 | TRBJ2-1 | TRBV9 | TRBD1 | TGTGCCAGCAGCGAAAGGACAGGGATAGGCAATGAGCAGTTCTTC | CASSERTGIGNEQFF
few | 16 | TRBJ2-7 | TRBV5-6 | TRBD1 | TGTGCCAGCAGCTGGATAGACAGGGGTTCGTCCTACGAGCAGTACTTC | CASSWIDRGSSYEQYF
medium-sized | 13 | TRBJ2-7 | TRBV6-5 | TRBD1 | TGTGCCAGCAGCCCCGGGACAGGCTACGAGCAGTACTTC | CASSPGTGYEQYF
. | 11 | TRBJ1-1 | TRBV20-1 | . | TGCAGTGCTAGAGAGAGCACTGAAGCTTTCTTT | CSARESTEAFF
. | 12 | TRBJ2-1 | TRBV29-1 | . | TGCAGCGTTGAAATAGCTGACAATGAGCAGTTCTTC | CSVEIADNEQFF
. | 15 | TRBJ1-5 | TRBV6-6 | TRBD1 | TGCGCCAGCAGTTTGACAGGGGAGGGCAATCAGCCCCAGCATTTT | CASSLTGEGNQPQHF
. | 15 | TRBJ1-5 | TRBV4-1 | . | TGCGCCAGCAGCCAAGGCAGGGGCGACGGTCAGCCCCAGCATTTT | CASSQGRGDGQPQHF
. | 15 | TRBJ1-2 | TRBV5-4 | . | TGTGCCAGCAGCTTGACCCAGGGGCCTTCCTATGGCTACACCTTC | CASSLTQGPSYGYTF
. | 15 | TRBJ1-1 | TRBV5-5 | . | TGTGCCAGCAGCTTTCGCAGCGCCATGAACACTGAAGCTTTCTTT | CASSFRSAMNTEAFF
. | 13 | TRBJ1-1 | TRBV19 | . | TGTGCCAGTATGCCAGGGCAGAGGACTGAAGCTTTCTTT | CASMPGQRTEAFF
once | 15 | TRBJ2-2 | TRBV28 | TRBD1 | TGTGCCAGCAGTTTGACAGGGGGCTTCTCCGGGGAGCTGTTTTTT | CASSLTGGFSGELFF
. | 12 | TRBJ1-5 | TRBV4-1 | . | TGCGCCAGCAGCCAGGGACTAGAGCCCCAGCATTTT | CASSQGLEPQHF
. | 16 | TRBJ1-2 | TRBV14 | TRBD1 | TGTGCCAGCAGCAACTATCCCGGGACAGATAACTATGGCTACACCTTC | CASSNYPGTDNYGYTF
. | 15 | TRBJ2-1 | TRBV4-1 | TRBD2 | TGCGCCAGCGCATCCTTAGCGGGCGTCTACAATGAGCAGTTCTTC | CASASLAGVYNEQFF
. | 15 | TRBJ2-1 | TRBV11-2 | . | TGTGCCAGCAGCCCGCAAAGCGCCTCATACAATGAGCAGTTCTTC | CASSPQSASYNEQFF
. | 12 | TRBJ1-1 | TRBV28 | . | TGTGCAGCCGACAGTCCTAACACTGAAGCTTTCTTT | CAADSPNTEAFF
. | 15 | TRBJ2-7 | TRBV18 | TRBD1 | TGTGCCAGCTCACCTGGACAGGCTAACTCCTACGAGCAGTACTTC | CASSPGQANSYEQYF
. | 14 | TRBJ2-5 | TRBV5-1 | TRBD1 | TGCGCCAGCAGCTTGCAGACAGGGGGAGAGACCCAGTACTTC | CASSLQTGGETQYF
. | 12 | TRBJ2-7 | TRBV30 | . | TGTGCCTCAGGGGCCGGGGCCTACGAGCAGTACTTC | CASGAGAYEQYF
. | 14 | TRBJ2-3 | TRBV28 | TRBD2 | TGTGCCAGCAGTTTAGGCCTAGCGGTAGATACGCAGTATTTT | CASSLGLAVDTQYF
once | 16 | TRBJ2-2 | TRBV7-2 | TRBD1 | TGTGCCAGCAGCTCAGACAGGGGAAGGTTGGGCGGGGAGCTGTTTTTT | CASSSDRGRLGGELFF
. | 14 | TRBJ1-5 | TRBV9 | . | TGTGCCAGCAGCGTAGATGGAGTAAACCAGCCCCAGCATTTT | CASSVDGVNQPQHF
. | 15 | TRBJ2-1 | TRBV5-1 | TRBD2 | TGCGCCAGCAGCAAACTAGCGGGAGGTCCCAATGAGCAGTTCTTC | CASSKLAGGPNEQFF
few | 13 | TRBJ1-5 | TRBV6-5 | TRBD1 | TGTGCCAGCAGTCCGGACAGGGATCAGCCCCAGCATTTT | CASSPDRDQPQHF
. | 13 | TRBJ1-2 | TRBV29-1 | . | TGCAGCGTTGAAGATCGCACAGACTATGGCTACACCTTC | CSVEDRTDYGYTF
. | 14 | TRBJ1-2 | TRBV6-1 | . | TGTGCCAGCAGAGCCGGGATCACTAACTATGGCTACACCTTC | CASRAGITNYGYTF
. | 15 | TRBJ1-2 | TRBV27 | TRBD1 | TGTGCCAGCAGTACCCGGGACAGCTTAAACTATGGCTACACCTTC | CASSTRDSLNYGYTF
. | 13 | TRBJ2-7 | TRBV6-1 | . | TGTGCCAGCAGTGGCCCGGACTCCTACGAGCAGTACTTC | CASSGPDSYEQYF
. | 16 | TRBJ2-1 | TRBV27 | TRBD2 | TGTGCCAGCAGTTTACCCGGGACTAGCGGGAGGAATGAGCAGTTCTTC | CASSLPGTSGRNEQFF
. | 14 | TRBJ1-4 | TRBV5-1 | TRBD1 | TGCGCCAGCAGCCAGGGACAGGGGAATGAAAAACTGTTTTTT | CASSQGQGNEKLFF